These T cell receptor beta chains were read from a single sample in a study of OX40 agonist ivuxolimab in advanced cancers. The repertoire was sequenced with immunoSEQ multiplex PCR; TCRdb's copy has only in-frame clones and lacks some. Of 70,000 to 80,000 clones listed, roughly 85% are singletons. The starting material was CD4+ or CD8+ T cells sorted from blood, obtained in a trial of the OX40 agonist ivuxolimab. The receptors come from an adult with an advanced solid tumor such as melanoma, head and neck, liver or kidney cancer. Both conserved end residues are part of each CDR3. A D gene is named only where the DNA matches it firmly. For some rows the clone size is stated as once, few or many, or as a class when expanded; others skip it.

j_call	v_call	d_call	clone_size	cdr3_nt	cdr3_aa
TRBJ2-7	TRBV14	TRBD2	NA	TGTGCCAGCAGCCAAAGAAGATTTAGCGGGAGGGATACCTACGAGCAGTACTTC	CASSQRRFSGRDTYEQYF
TRBJ1-1	TRBV29-1	TRBD1	NA	TGCAGTGGTGGGGCAGGGGGGACGAGCACTGAAGCTTTCTTT	CSGGAGGTSTEAFF
TRBJ2-3	TRBV29-1	TRBD1	once	TGCAGCGTTGAAGGACAGGGGACGCCAGATACGCAGTATTTT	CSVEGQGTPDTQYF
TRBJ2-1	TRBV28	TRBD1	medium-sized	TGTGCCAGCACCTTCATCACAGGGGCTGGCAATGAGCAGTTCTTC	CASTFITGAGNEQFF
TRBJ1-2	TRBV5-1	NA	NA	TGCGCCAGCAGCTTGGCCAAGCACTATGGCTACACCTTC	CASSLAKHYGYTF
TRBJ2-7	TRBV21-1	NA	once	TGTGCCAGCAGAGAGAGGCCCAGGACAGAACTCTCCTACGAGCAGTACTTC	CASRERPRTELSYEQYF
TRBJ1-2	TRBV7-9	TRBD1	once	TGTGCCAGCAGCTTAGGGATTACAGGGGGCCTGTCGGCCTATGGCTACACCTTC	CASSLGITGGLSAYGYTF
TRBJ2-7	TRBV5-5	NA	NA	TGTGCCAGCAGCCCAGGGATCGGCGAGCAGTACTTC	CASSPGIGEQYF
TRBJ2-7	TRBV7-9	NA	NA	TGTGCCAGCAGCCAAGACAGGGAGCAGTACTTC	CASSQDREQYF
TRBJ1-1	TRBV29-1	NA	NA	TGCAGCGTTTTTTTTACGGGGGCGTCTATTATAGCTTTCTTT	CSVFFTGASIIAFF
TRBJ1-1	TRBV6-6	TRBD1	NA	TGTGCCAGCACCGCCGACAGGGGGGGGACTGAAGCTTTCTTT	CASTADRGGTEAFF
TRBJ2-7	TRBV29-1	NA	NA	TGCAGCGTGCAACTAGCAGGATACGAGCAGTACTTC	CSVQLAGYEQYF
TRBJ1-4	TRBV6-1	TRBD1	once	TGTGCCAGCAGCCACTACAGGGGTGAAAAACTGTTTTTT	CASSHYRGEKLFF
TRBJ2-3	TRBV5-1	NA	NA	TGCGCCAGCAGCTTGACGGCTGCGCCAGATACGCAGTATTTT	CASSLTAAPDTQYF
TRBJ2-7	TRBV29-1	TRBD1	NA	TGCAGCGTCTCAGACAGGGCCCACGAGCAGTACTTC	CSVSDRAHEQYF
TRBJ2-3	TRBV21-1	NA	NA	TGTGCCAGCAGCGAGGGACTAGCGCCTATATTTAGCACAGATACGCAGTATTTT	CASSEGLAPIFSTDTQYF
TRBJ2-7	TRBV15	NA	NA	TGTGCCACCAGCAGAGAAGGCGGAATGTTCGGTATGGTCTACGAGCAGTACTTC	CATSREGGMFGMVYEQYF
TRBJ2-7	TRBV27	NA	NA	TGTGCCAGCATGTCGCACAGGGCCTCCTACGAGCAGTACTTC	CASMSHRASYEQYF
TRBJ1-1	TRBV19	NA	NA	TGTGCCAGTAGTATGAGGTATATGAACACTGAAGCTTTCTTT	CASSMRYMNTEAFF
TRBJ2-4	TRBV5-1	TRBD2	NA	TGCGCCAGCAGCTTGGGACCTCCGGGACTAGCAAGGGGGAACATTCAGTACTTC	CASSLGPPGLARGNIQYF
TRBJ1-2	TRBV28	NA	NA	TGTGCCAGCACCCCACTAGTAGGTACGGCGGGAGGCTACACCTTC	CASTPLVGTAGGYTF
TRBJ2-1	TRBV5-1	TRBD2	NA	TGCGCCAGCAGCTTGGAACTAGCGGGGGCCAATGAGCAGTTCTTC	CASSLELAGANEQFF
TRBJ2-5	TRBV5-8	TRBD2	NA	TGTGCCAGCAGCCCGGAGGCGGGGGAGACGGCCCAGTACTTC	CASSPEAGETAQYF
TRBJ2-3	TRBV7-2	NA	NA	TGTGCCAGCAGCTCATTAGGGGATACGCAGTATTTT	CASSSLGDTQYF
TRBJ2-7	TRBV19	TRBD1	NA	TGTGCCAGTAGTAAGACAGGGGGCTTTCTCGAGCAGTACTTC	CASSKTGGFLEQYF
TRBJ2-2	TRBV5-1	TRBD2	NA	TGCGCCAGCAGTTCAACTAGCGTAAACACCGGGGAGCTGTTTTTT	CASSSTSVNTGELFF
TRBJ2-3	TRBV5-6	NA	NA	TGTGCCAGCAGCTTCCTAGTGACACTGGAAGGAGTGGATACGCAGTATTTT	CASSFLVTLEGVDTQYF
TRBJ2-1	TRBV27	TRBD1	NA	TGTGCCAGCAGTTGGGACAGCTACAATGAGCAGTTCTTC	CASSWDSYNEQFF
TRBJ2-7	TRBV27	NA	NA	TGTGCCAGCAGTTTCAACTACGAGCAGTACTTC	CASSFNYEQYF
TRBJ2-2	TRBV2	NA	NA	TGTGCCAGCAGTGATACAGGGAGGACCGGGGAGCTGTTTTTT	CASSDTGRTGELFF
TRBJ2-5	TRBV11-3	NA	NA	TGTGCCAGCAGCCTGGGCGGCAACACTCAAGAGACCCAGTACTTC	CASSLGGNTQETQYF
TRBJ2-1	TRBV21-1	NA	NA	TGTGCCAGCAGCAATGAGCAGTTCTTC	CASSNEQFF
TRBJ2-1	TRBV28	NA	NA	TGTGCCAGCAACGGGAATGGGGCCTACAATGAGCAGTTCTTC	CASNGNGAYNEQFF
TRBJ1-2	TRBV16	NA	few	TGTGCCAGCAGCCAATTGAGGGCCGGGACTTCTGTCAACTATGGCTACACCTTC	CASSQLRAGTSVNYGYTF
TRBJ2-2	TRBV19	TRBD2	NA	TGTGCCAGTAGTATTGCTAGCGGGACCACCGGGGAGCTGTTTTTT	CASSIASGTTGELFF
TRBJ1-6	TRBV6-1	NA	NA	TGTGCCAGCATCCCGGGGTCTTATAATTCACCCCTCCACTTT	CASIPGSYNSPLHF
TRBJ2-7	TRBV5-1	NA	few	TGCGCCAGCAGCTTGGGGCCAGGTAGGGACGAGCAGTACTTC	CASSLGPGRDEQYF
TRBJ2-7	TRBV6-6	NA	once	TGTGCCAGCAGCAGGCTCGGGGACCCCAACTCCTACGAGCAGTACTTC	CASSRLGDPNSYEQYF
TRBJ2-3	TRBV19	TRBD2	few	TGTGCCAGTAGTATTGGAGCGGGAGGGCCTCCAGATACGCAGTATTTT	CASSIGAGGPPDTQYF